These 30 T cell receptor beta chains originate from one sample sequenced in a study of T cells in Graves' hyperthyroidism and ophthalmopathy. RNA transcripts gave rise to amplified TCR beta CDR3 regions. The TCR CDR3 was amplified in a first-round RT-PCR using the HTBI primer set. TCRdb passed the multiplex PCR reads through MiXCR, listing each CDR3 protein once. There are fewer than 400,000 distinct CDR3 sequences in the sample; 15% to 19% occur only once, and around a quarter lies in the top ten. Specimen: blood. These receptors all come from a woman aged 18 to 35 with Graves' hyperthyroidism that later progressed to Graves' ophthalmopathy.

This clonotype came up a few times. This sequence joins TRBV6-2 or TRBV6-3 and TRBJ2-7; D is unclear. Germline V gives CDR1 MNHEY, CDR2 SVGEGT. Trimming removed 5 bases at V and 3 bases at J, with 17 bases between. The CDR3 is made up of 15 amino acids. CDR3 sequence (DNA): TGTGCCAGCAGTCTCCTCGGCCCACCAATCTACGAGCAGTACTTC. Residues: CASSLLGPPIYEQYF.

This clonotype was picked up many times. The V and J genes are TRBV6-1 and TRBJ2-1, with TRBD2 identical over 10 bases. The CDR3 sequence is 15 residues long. J gave up 3 bases and V 1 base, and 0 bases lay outside the gene matches. The germline CDR1 and CDR2 sequences are MNHNS and SASEGT. The chain's CDR3 is CASSEGTSGYNEQFF. In DNA, the CDR3 is TGTGCCAGCAGTGAAGGGACTAGCGGCTACAATGAGCAGTTCTTC.

The V call is TRBV4-1, the J call TRBJ2-5, with D possibly being TRBD2 (7 bases). V was pared by 4 bases and J by 5 bases, with 14 bases between. This CDR3 spans 14 amino acids. CDR1 is MGHRA and CDR2 is YSYEKL in the germline V gene. The chain's CDR3 is CASSRTRGGETQYF. The CDR3 DNA reads as TGCGCCAGCAGCCGGACTAGGGGGGGGGAGACCCAGTACTTC.

The V and J genes are TRBV4-2 and TRBJ2-1; D perhaps matches TRBD2 (7 bases). The germline V gene has CDR1 LGHNA and CDR2 YNFKEQ. The CDR3 extends over 14 amino acids. Deletions cut 2 bases from V and 8 bases from J, with 13 bases between. The CDR3 loop reads CASSQQVGGDEQFF. The CDR3 nucleotides are TGTGCCAGCAGCCAACAAGTAGGGGGGGATGAGCAGTTCTTC.

The J gene is TRBJ2-1, the V gene TRBV11-2, with 7 bases lining up with TRBD1. The trim removed 4 bases at V and 6 bases at J, leaving 12 bases unmatched. Looked up from germline, CDR1 is SGHAT and CDR2 is FQNNGV. The CDR3 runs to 16 residues. This CDR3 is CASSYRTGGTANEQFF. DNA for the CDR3: TGTGCCAGCAGCTATCGGACAGGCGGCACGGCCAATGAGCAGTTCTTC.

Here the CDR3 DNA reads TGTGCCAGCAGTATTCAGACAGGTCCGGGGGAGCAGTACTTC. Its protein is CASSIQTGPGEQYF. This chain links TRBV28 with TRBJ2-7; D might be TRBD1 (6 bases). V lost 5 bases, J lost 7 bases, and 18 bases lay in between. This CDR3 contains 14 residues. CDR1 MDHEN and CDR2 SYDVKM come from the germline V gene.

This clonotype occurred a few times. This chain joins TRBV10-3 and TRBJ2-1; 8 bases align to TRBD2. Germline loops: CDR1 ENHRY, CDR2 SYGVKD. CDR3 length: 19 amino acids. Trimming removed 8 bases from V and 5 bases from J; junction bases left unmatched: 23. In nucleotides, the CDR3 is TGTGCCATCGTACAAGCTAACAACCAGGATAGCGGGAACCACAATGAGCAGTTCTTC. It translates to CAIVQANNQDSGNHNEQFF.

This clonotype was seen many times. This chain uses TRBV7-9 with TRBJ2-7, with D unclear. This CDR3 is built from 13 residues. Trimming shortened V by 1 base and J by 7 bases, and 11 bases separated the two germline ends. Germline lookup yields CDR1 SEHNR and CDR2 FQNEAQ (reference sequence). The CDR3 reads CASSLDSLGEQYF. The CDR3 DNA sequence: TGTGCCAGCAGCTTAGACAGCCTTGGGGAGCAGTACTTC.

The chain combines TRBV9 with TRBJ2-5; TRBD2 might be the D (6 bases). Per germline, CDR1 SGDLS and CDR2 YYNGEE. V gave up 4 bases and J gave up 1 base, with 17 bases separating them. This CDR3 spans 16 amino acids. In DNA form, the CDR3 reads TGTGCCAGCAGCCCCGGAGGGCAGGGTGTCCAAGAGACCCAGTACTTC. Amino acids: CASSPGGQGVQETQYF.

The sample holds a few counts of this clonotype. The V call is TRBV24-1, the J call TRBJ1-6; perhaps TRBD1 as D (5 bases). Between the trimmed V and J ends, which lost 8 bases and 7 bases, there was a span of 17 bases. The CDR3 spans 15 residues. Germline lookup yields CDR1 KGHDR and CDR2 SFDVKD. The CDR3, as DNA: TGTGCCACCATTGGGACCCCGTTTCGCAATTCACCCCTCCACTTT. Amino acids: CATIGTPFRNSPLHF.

This clonotype was seen ten or more times. The rearrangement joins TRBV20-1 to TRBJ2-7; 8 bases map to TRBD2. The germline V gene encodes CDR1 DFQATT and CDR2 SNEGSKA (reference sequence). With 1 base clipped from V and 3 bases from J, the junction kept 5 bases outside the gene matches. The CDR3 runs 14 residues. The CDR3 here is CSARGTSGRYEQYF. In nucleotides, the CDR3 is TGCAGTGCTAGAGGTACTAGCGGCCGCTACGAGCAGTACTTC.

This clonotype was detected ten times or more. The chain joins TRBV12-3 or TRBV12-4 to TRBJ1-2; D not resolved. The CDR3 runs 14 residues. Trimming cost V 6 bases and J 7 bases, with 18 bases left between them. The CDR3 loop is CASSAIYSGSGYTF. The CDR3 coding sequence is TGTGCCAGCAGCGCGATATACAGTGGCTCTGGCTACACCTTC.

This clonotype has just a few counts. J is TRBJ2-7 and V is TRBV20-1; perhaps TRBD1 as D (6 bases). The germline V gene has CDR1 DFQATT and CDR2 SNEGSKA (reference sequence). V dropped 0 bases and J dropped 6 bases, with 12 bases sitting between them. This CDR3 is built from 13 residues. The CDR3 sequence: CSARESTGIEQYF. The CDR3 nucleotides are TGCAGTGCTAGAGAATCTACAGGGATCGAGCAGTACTTC.

The chain is built from TRBV20-1 and TRBJ2-5; D assignment may be TRBD1 or TRBD2 (5 bases each). V was clipped by 5 bases and J by 0 bases, with 13 bases between them. Germline lookup yields CDR1 DFQATT and CDR2 SNEGSKA (reference sequence). The CDR3 contains 14 residues. The CDR3 DNA sequence: TGCAGTGCTTCGAGGGGAGAGTACCAAGAGACCCAGTACTTC. It encodes CSASRGEYQETQYF.

This clonotype was found many times. The J gene is TRBJ2-1, the V gene TRBV27; tentatively, D is TRBD1 (7 bases). V was clipped by 5 bases and J by 9 bases, with 23 bases between them. CDR3 length: 16 amino acids. In germline, CDR1 is MNHEY, CDR2 SMNVEV (reference sequence). The CDR3 bases are TGTGCCAGCAGTCACCCCACAGGGGTAGCGGTCGGTGAGCAGTTCTTC. Amino acids: CASSHPTGVAVGEQFF.

This clonotype was seen many times. This chain uses TRBV13 with TRBJ2-1; 9 bases line up with TRBD2. The V segment lost 4 bases and the J segment 9 bases; nucleotides outside the gene matches: 13. This CDR3 is built from 16 residues. CDR1 is PRHDT, CDR2 FYEKMQ, per germline (reference sequence). The CDR3 region is CASSSIWRSGSGEQFF. CDR3 in DNA: TGTGCCAGCAGCTCTATTTGGCGTAGCGGGAGTGGTGAGCAGTTCTTC.

This rearrangement joins TRBV7-8 to TRBJ2-1, with D tentatively TRBD2 (5 bases). Trimming took off 5 bases at V and 7 bases at J, with 18 bases between the two ends. The CDR3 is 15 residues long. The germline V gene has CDR1 SGHVS and CDR2 FQNEAQ. CDR3 in DNA: TGTGCCAGCAGCGATAGAAGGGTCGGAGGAAATGAGCAGTTCTTC. Amino acid sequence: CASSDRRVGGNEQFF.

V and J are TRBV3-1 and TRBJ1-2; D remains ambiguous. V was pared by 0 bases and J by 1 base, with 9 bases between. CDR1 and CDR2 (germline): LGHDT, YNNKEL (reference sequence). CDR3 length: 15 residues. The CDR3 is CASSQDTLYNYGYTF. The CDR3 DNA is TGTGCCAGCAGCCAAGACACCCTCTATAACTATGGCTACACCTTC.

Notes on this clonotype: A much more abundant neighbour one base away suggests this may be a read error. The J gene is TRBJ1-2, the V gene TRBV5-1; no definite D call. Per the germline V gene, CDR1 is SGHRS and CDR2 is YFSETQ. The CDR3 contains 14 residues. CDR3 nucleotides: TGCGCCAGCAGCTTGTCCGAGAGTAACTATGGCTGCACCTTC. Translated: CASSLSESNYGCTF. The whole variable domain, remainder taken from reference TRBV5-1 and TRBJ1-2, is KAGVTQTPRYLIKTRGQQVTLSCSPISGHRSVSWYQQTPGQGLQFLFEYFSETQRNKGNFPGRFSGRQFSNSRSEMNVSTLELGDSALYLCASSLSESNYGCTFGSGTRLTVV.

The chain couples TRBV7-8 to TRBJ1-5; D may be TRBD1 (5 bases). The V gene's germline CDR1 is SGHVS and CDR2 FQNEAQ. Trimming left V 1 base short and J 7 bases short, with 11 bases between. This CDR3 spans 14 amino acids. The CDR3 coding sequence is TGTGCCAGCAGCTTAGTCAGGGTGGGCCAGCCCCAGCATTTT. Translation gives CASSLVRVGQPQHF.

This clonotype was counted at least ten times. This chain joins TRBV30 and TRBJ1-3, with D unclear. Germline values: CDR1 GTSNPN, CDR2 SVGIG (reference sequence). The CDR3 consists of 13 residues. Trimming removed 4 bases at V and 2 bases at J, with 9 bases between. In DNA form, the CDR3 reads TGTGCCTGGACTTCGGCGCCTGGAAACACCATATATTTT. This encodes CAWTSAPGNTIYF.

Worth noting for this clonotype: One end of the junction varies from germline; a read error may be responsible. The genes are TRBV29-1 and TRBJ2-1; the D gene is possibly TRBD1 (5 bases). Germline CDR1 SQVTM, CDR2 ANQGSEA. The CDR3 runs 13 residues. CDR3 DNA: TGCAGCGTTGACCTGACAGATTACAGTGAGCAGTTCTTC. Its protein is CSVDLTDYSEQFF.

The chain is built from TRBV19 and TRBJ2-7; tentative D call: TRBD2 (6 bases). Trimming cost V 6 bases and J 3 bases, with 18 bases left between them. The germline CDR1 and CDR2 sequences are LNHDA and SQIVND (reference sequence). The CDR3 runs to 15 residues. In nucleotides, the CDR3 is TGTGCCAGTAGGAAGGGACTCCAGGAGGTCTACGAGCAGTACTTC. Amino acid sequence: CASRKGLQEVYEQYF.

This clonotype was found many times. The V and J genes are TRBV27 and TRBJ1-1; D is uncertain. Germline V CDR1 and CDR2: MNHEY, SMNVEV (reference sequence). V shed 1 base and J shed 2 bases, with 11 bases lying between them. There are 15 residues in the CDR3. The CDR3 DNA reads as TGTGCCAGCAGTTTATGGGCAGATGTAAACACTGAAGCTTTCTTT. Translation gives CASSLWADVNTEAFF.

V usage is TRBV20-1 and J usage is TRBJ2-1, with TRBD2 identical over 8 bases. Germline CDR1 and CDR2: DFQATT and SNEGSKA (reference sequence). V lost 4 bases to trimming and J lost 3 bases; unmatched junction nucleotides: 8. The length of the CDR3 is 15 residues. DNA for the CDR3: TGCAGTGCTATAGGAAGAGCGGGGGACTACAATGAGCAGTTCTTC. Translated, it gives CSAIGRAGDYNEQFF.

This clonotype has a handful of counts. This rearrangement joins TRBV7-9 to TRBJ1-1; 8 nucleotides match TRBD1. The germline V gene encodes CDR1 SEHNR and CDR2 FQNEAQ (reference sequence). Germline trimming cut 7 bases from V and 4 bases from J; bases unmatched to any gene: 14. The CDR3 consists of 16 residues. The CDR3 here is CASNRYPGRGPTEAFF. The CDR3, as DNA: TGTGCCAGCAACAGGTACCCTGGCAGGGGGCCCACTGAAGCTTTCTTT. Together with reference TRBV7-9 and TRBJ1-1, the CDR3 gives the full variable domain: DTGVSQNPRHKITKRGQNVTFRCDPISEHNRLYWYRQTLGQGPEFLTYFQNEAQLEKSRLLSDRFSAERPKGSFSTLEIQRTEQGDSAMYLCASNRYPGRGPTEAFFGQGTRLTVV.

This clonotype occurred many times. The chain links TRBV11-2 to TRBJ2-3; D is perhaps TRBD1 (7 bases). Trimming took off 3 bases at V and 1 base at J, with 11 bases between the two ends. The length of the CDR3 is 15 residues. The germline V gene has CDR1 SGHAT and CDR2 FQNNGV. CDR3 in DNA: TGTGCCAGCAGCTTTCAGGGGGGACGCACAGATACGCAGTATTTT. Translating it yields CASSFQGGRTDTQYF.

This chain connects TRBV7-9 to TRBJ2-1; TRBD1 or TRBD2 may be the D gene (6 bases each). CDR1 SEHNR and CDR2 FQNEAQ come from the germline V gene (reference sequence). The germline V and J ends were trimmed by 11 bases and 9 bases, with 20 bases remaining between them. The CDR3 covers 13 residues. The CDR3 loop is CAGDTSPFGEQFF. The CDR3 DNA sequence: TGTGCCGGGGACACTAGCCCATTCGGTGAGCAGTTCTTC.

The chain carries TRBV4-3 and TRBJ2-1; no clear D gene. Germline loops: CDR1 LGHNA, CDR2 YSLEER. V was clipped by 0 bases and J by 8 bases, with 11 bases between them. This CDR3 is 14 amino acids long. The CDR3 sequence is CASSQDRAEDEQFF. CDR3 coding DNA: TGCGCCAGCAGCCAAGATAGGGCAGAAGATGAGCAGTTCTTC.

This clonotype came up many times. This sequence joins TRBV2 and TRBJ2-7; D ambiguous. The CDR3 consists of 11 residues. The germline CDR1 and CDR2 sequences are SNHLY and FYNNEI. Trimming took 6 bases from V and 7 from J, leaving 10 bases between them. The CDR3 spells CASRENREQYF. DNA for the CDR3: TGTGCCAGCAGAGAAAATCGGGAGCAGTACTTC.